Below are 18 T cell receptor beta chains sequenced from a single sample in a study of blood T cell repertoires in COVID-19. The table came from immunoSEQ multiplex PCR; TCRdb's copy has only in-frame clones and leaves some out. The sample carries some 60,000 clones, about 90% recorded once. Source material: peripheral blood. The receptor set was obtained from a man in his 60s with acute or convalescent COVID-19.

J is TRBJ2-7 and V is TRBV28; 9 bases are a match to TRBD1. Germline values: CDR1 MDHEN, CDR2 SYDVKM. CDR3 length: 15 residues. J gave up 3 bases and V 3 bases, and 6 bases lay outside the gene matches. The CDR3 is CASSLAGQGSYEQYF. In DNA form, the CDR3 reads TGTGCCAGCAGTTTGGCGGGACAGGGCAGCTACGAGCAGTACTTC.

The V call is TRBV3-1 (or the pseudogene TRBV3-2), the J call TRBJ1-5; 7 bases align to TRBD1. J was trimmed by 2 bases and V by 3 bases; bases with no gene match: 1. From germline, CDR1 is LGHDT and CDR2 YNNKEL (reference sequence). The CDR3 has 14 residues. The CDR3: CASSQTGRNQPQHF. As DNA, the CDR3 is TGTGCCAGCAGCCAGACAGGGCGCAATCAGCCCCAGCATTTT.

J is TRBJ1-2 and V is TRBV11-2, with D perhaps matching TRBD1 (6 bases). V was shortened by 5 bases and J by 7 bases, with 11 bases between the two germline ends. Germline CDR1 SGHAT, CDR2 FQNNGV. This CDR3 has 12 residues. The CDR3: CASSDRRVGYTF. In nucleotides, the CDR3 is TGTGCCAGCAGCGACAGGCGGGTTGGCTACACCTTC.

The J gene is TRBJ2-7, the V gene TRBV18; TRBD2 aligns across 13 bases. Germline trimming cut 6 bases from V and 5 bases from J; bases unmatched to any gene: 4. The CDR3 consists of 14 residues. Germline V lookup: CDR1 KGHSH, CDR2 LQKENI. The CDR3 sequence: CASSRGLAGNEQYF. The DNA of the CDR3 is TGTGCCAGCTCTCGGGGACTAGCGGGAAACGAGCAGTACTTC.

The chain recombines TRBV6-4 with TRBJ2-3, with 8 bases lining up with TRBD2. Germline assignment: CDR1 MRHNA and CDR2 SNTAGT. V shed 5 bases and J 5 bases; nucleotides not matched to a gene: 21. The CDR3 loop spans 19 amino acids. The CDR3 bases are TGTGCCAGCAGTAGAAAGGGGGTGGGAGCGGGAGAGGAGAAAGATACGCAGTATTTT. Amino acids: CASSRKGVGAGEEKDTQYF.

This clone appeared a single time. The chain recombines TRBV19 with TRBJ1-2; 10 bases are shared with TRBD1. V dropped 4 bases and J dropped 0; count of bases not matched to a gene: 2. The germline V gene encodes CDR1 LNHDA and CDR2 SQIVND (reference sequence). CDR3 size: 15 residues. CDR3 DNA: TGTGCCAGTAGTAGACAGGGGGCTTCTAACTATGGCTACACCTTC. This encodes CASSRQGASNYGYTF.

The rearrangement joins TRBV30 to TRBJ1-2, with D hard to call. Trimming cost V 0 bases and J 5 bases, with 10 bases left between them. Germline V gene lookup returns CDR1 GTSNPN and CDR2 SVGIG (reference sequence). The CDR3 totals 13 residues. CDR3: CAWSVNRQYGYTF. The DNA of the CDR3 is TGTGCCTGGAGTGTTAACCGCCAGTATGGCTACACCTTC.

The rearrangement joins TRBV6-6 to TRBJ1-1; 7 nucleotides align to TRBD1. Trimming took 8 bases from V and 2 from J; bases not matched to a gene: 8. Germline V gives CDR1 MNHNY, CDR2 SVGAGI (reference sequence). CDR3 size: 14 residues. Written as DNA, the CDR3 is TGTGCCAGCCTCGCGGGGACAGCCAACACTGAAGCTTTCTTT. It codes for CASLAGTANTEAFF.

The V gene is TRBV9, the J gene TRBJ2-3; D is unresolved. V was shortened by 0 bases and J by 4 bases, with 15 bases between the two germline ends. The CDR3 contains 16 residues. Germline V gene lookup returns CDR1 SGDLS and CDR2 YYNGEE. The CDR3 DNA is TGTGCCAGCAGCGTAGTAAGCACTACCTCCGCAGATACGCAGTATTTT. It encodes CASSVVSTTSADTQYF.

The chain carries TRBV28 and TRBJ1-3; D gene ambiguous. From germline, CDR1 is MDHEN and CDR2 SYDVKM. V gave up 8 bases and J gave up 0 bases, with 8 bases separating them. CDR3 length equals 13 residues. In DNA, the CDR3 is TGTGCCAGCCTGCAGTTCTCTGGAAACACCATATATTTT. This translates into CASLQFSGNTIYF.

This sequence joins TRBV24-1 and TRBJ1-2, with D unresolved. The V gene's germline CDR1 is KGHDR and CDR2 SFDVKD. The CDR3 covers 13 residues. The ends were cut back, 10 bases at V and 8 bases at J, with 19 bases in the middle. CDR3 region: CATRAGDEGGYTF. CDR3 bases: TGTGCCACTAGGGCCGGGGATGAAGGAGGCTACACCTTC.

The V call is TRBV10-1, the J call TRBJ2-1; 13 bases are a match to TRBD2. The CDR3 contains 13 residues. The germline V gene has CDR1 WNHNN and CDR2 SYGVQD (reference sequence). Germline trimming cut 5 bases from V and 15 bases from J; bases unmatched to any gene: 7. CDR3 nucleotides: TGCGCCAGCAGTCCCTGGACTAGCGGGAGAACGTTCTTC. Its translation is CASSPWTSGRTFF.

This rearrangement joins TRBV3-1 (or the pseudogene TRBV3-2) to TRBJ2-7, with D perhaps matching TRBD2 (5 bases). The CDR3 covers 14 residues. Germline assignment: CDR1 LGHDT and CDR2 YNNKEL (reference sequence). Trimming removed 5 bases from V and 0 bases from J, with 11 bases in between. CDR3: CASSGRGSSYEQYF. CDR3 coding DNA: TGTGCCAGCAGCGGCCGGGGAAGCTCCTACGAGCAGTACTTC.

The rearrangement joins TRBV2 to TRBJ2-7; TRBD1 matches at 9 bases. Germline values: CDR1 SNHLY, CDR2 FYNNEI. The junction had 7 bases not matched to a gene; V was cut back by 1 base and J by 6 bases. The CDR3 sequence is 15 residues long. The CDR3, as DNA: TGTGCCAGCAGTGAAGGGACAGGGGTTTTGATCGAGCAGTACTTC. Translated, it gives CASSEGTGVLIEQYF. Based on the CDR3 plus reference TRBV2 and TRBJ2-7, the full variable domain is EPEVTQTPSHQVTQMGQEVILRCVPISNHLYFYWYRQILGQKVEFLVSFYNNEISEKSEIFDDQFSVERPDGSNFTLKIRSTKLEDSAMYFCASSEGTGVLIEQYFGPGTRLTVT.

V usage is TRBV5-6 and J usage is TRBJ1-1; D remains unclear. CDR1 is SGHDT, CDR2 YYEEEE, per germline. V lost 1 base and J lost 1, with 11 bases in between. This CDR3 is built from 15 residues. This CDR3 is CASSLMPGGNTEAFF. CDR3 DNA: TGTGCCAGCAGCTTGATGCCGGGAGGGAACACTGAAGCTTTCTTT.

The chain couples TRBV7-6 to TRBJ1-2, with D perhaps matching TRBD1 (6 bases). The germline CDR1 and CDR2 sequences are SGHVS and FNYEAQ. The CDR3 has 16 residues. Trimming removed 5 bases at V and 3 bases at J, with 19 bases between. CDR3 coding DNA: TGTGCCAGCAGCCGTACCCTAGCGGGGGGCGACTATGGCTACACCTTC. Protein: CASSRTLAGGDYGYTF.

The V call is TRBV5-1, the J call TRBJ1-2, with 7 bases fitting TRBD1. The ends lost 5 bases at V and 8 bases at J; junction bases unmatched: 9. CDR3 length: 13 amino acids. Germline V gene sequence: CDR1 SGHRS, CDR2 YFSETQ. The CDR3 spells CASRPVAGGGYTF. The DNA for the CDR3 is TGCGCCAGCAGGCCCGTGGCAGGGGGAGGCTACACCTTC.

The rearrangement uses TRBV10-3 and TRBJ2-7, with TRBD2 matching 13 bases. Germline CDR1 is ENHRY and CDR2 is SYGVKD. With 5 bases clipped from V and 7 bases from J, the junction kept 8 bases outside the gene matches. CDR3 length equals 15 residues. CDR3 nucleotides: TGTGCCATCAGTTTCGGACTAGCGGGAGTGGGAGAGCAGTACTTC. Its translation is CAISFGLAGVGEQYF.